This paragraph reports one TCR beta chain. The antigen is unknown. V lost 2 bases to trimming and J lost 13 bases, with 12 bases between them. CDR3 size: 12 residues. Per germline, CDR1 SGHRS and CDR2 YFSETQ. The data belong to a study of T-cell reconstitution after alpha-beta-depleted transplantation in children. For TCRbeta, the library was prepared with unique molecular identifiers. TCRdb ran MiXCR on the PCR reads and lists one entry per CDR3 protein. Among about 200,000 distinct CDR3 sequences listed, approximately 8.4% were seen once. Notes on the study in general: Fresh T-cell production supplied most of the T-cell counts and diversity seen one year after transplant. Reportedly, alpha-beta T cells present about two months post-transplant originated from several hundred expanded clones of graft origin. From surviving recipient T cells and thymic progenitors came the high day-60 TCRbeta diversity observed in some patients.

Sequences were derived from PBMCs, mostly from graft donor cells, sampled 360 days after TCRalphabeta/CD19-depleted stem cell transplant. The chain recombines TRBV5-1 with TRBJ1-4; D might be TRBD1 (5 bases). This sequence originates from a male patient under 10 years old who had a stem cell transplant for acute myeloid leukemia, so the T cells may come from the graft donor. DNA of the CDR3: TGCGCCAGCAGCTTACTAGGGGATCGACTGTTTTTT. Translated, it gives CASSLLGDRLFF.